These 27 T cell receptor beta chains share one sample of origin, sequenced in a study of tumour-infiltrating T cells in Burkitt lymphoma. Generated by immunoSEQ multiplex PCR, the TCRdb table keeps only in-frame clones and is missing some. The sample yields about 670 clones, 12% seen once. The material sequenced was tumor tissue. Receptors were obtained from a human donor with Burkitt lymphoma.

The rearrangement uses TRBV10-2 and TRBJ2-1; tentatively, D is TRBD2 (5 bases). V dropped 6 bases and J dropped 2 bases, with 8 bases sitting between them. CDR3 length: 13 residues. Germline CDR1 and CDR2: WSHSY and SAAADI. CDR3 loop: CASSPGTYNEQFF. The CDR3 DNA follows: TGCGCCAGCAGCCCCGGGACCTACAATGAGCAGTTCTTC.

This clone was counted a few times. The chain uses TRBV9 and TRBJ2-7, with TRBD2 matching 11 bases. The CDR3 consists of 14 residues. Germline V gene data show CDR1 as SGDLS and CDR2 as YYNGEE. J gave up 5 bases and V 4 bases, and 5 bases lay outside the gene matches. The CDR3 DNA reads as TGTGCCAGCAGCCTCGGACTAGCGGGCCACGAGCAGTACTTC. It translates to CASSLGLAGHEQYF.

The J gene is TRBJ1-4, the V gene TRBV9, with 7 nucleotides matching TRBD1. Germline values: CDR1 SGDLS, CDR2 YYNGEE. Losses at the gene ends were 4 bases for V and 4 bases for J; bases not matched to a gene: 7. This CDR3 contains 15 residues. The DNA for the CDR3 is TGTGCCAGCAGCCCGAGCGGGACAGTTAATGAAAAACTGTTTTTT. It yields the protein CASSPSGTVNEKLFF.

The rearrangement uses TRBV27 and TRBJ1-4, with a weak D call TRBD1 (6 bases). Germline CDR1 is MNHEY and CDR2 is SMNVEV (reference sequence). The CDR3 totals 15 residues. Deletions cut 2 bases from V and 6 bases from J, with 13 bases between. The CDR3 sequence: CASSLRWQGYEKLFF. The CDR3 region has the DNA TGTGCCAGCAGTTTACGATGGCAGGGGTATGAAAAACTGTTTTTT.

CDR3 nucleotides: TGTGCCAGCAGGGAAGAGGGTACGCAGTATTTT. Translation gives CASREEGTQYF. The chain recombines TRBV6-6 with TRBJ2-3; perhaps TRBD2 as D (5 bases). CDR1 and CDR2 from the germline V gene are MNHNY and SVGAGI (reference sequence). Trimming stripped 6 bases from V and 8 bases from J, with 9 bases between. The CDR3 contains 11 residues.

The V and J genes are TRBV29-1 and TRBJ1-1; 7 bases match TRBD1. The CDR3 has 14 residues. From germline, CDR1 is SQVTM and CDR2 ANQGSEA. Trimming took 7 bases from V and 3 from J; bases not matched to a gene: 11. CDR3 sequence: CSAQRGGGYTEAFF. CDR3 DNA sequence: TGCAGCGCCCAAAGAGGGGGCGGTTACACTGAAGCTTTCTTT.

The V gene is TRBV20-1, the J gene TRBJ2-5, with no clear D. Germline V gene lookup returns CDR1 DFQATT and CDR2 SNEGSKA (reference sequence). The CDR3 runs to 11 residues. V lost 3 bases, J lost 1 base, and 3 bases lay in between. The CDR3 here is CSARGQETQYF. In DNA form, the CDR3 reads TGCAGTGCTAGGGGCCAAGAGACCCAGTACTTC.

V is TRBV4-1 and J is TRBJ1-4; 9 nucleotides align to TRBD1. V was clipped by 0 bases and J by 6 bases; unmatched bases: 8. From germline, CDR1 is MGHRA and CDR2 YSYEKL. This CDR3 region has 17 residues. The chain's CDR3 is CASSQDRSGTGYEKLFF. The CDR3 nucleotides read TGCGCCAGCAGCCAAGACCGGTCCGGGACAGGGTATGAAAAACTGTTTTTT.

This clone was counted only a few times. This chain links TRBV27 with TRBJ2-7; D is ambiguous. The V and J ends lost 4 bases and 6 bases respectively, with 13 bases between them. Per the germline V gene, CDR1 is MNHEY and CDR2 is SMNVEV (reference sequence). The CDR3 length is 13 residues. The CDR3 sequence is CASSYSAVGEQYF. The CDR3 DNA is TGTGCCAGCAGTTATTCCGCCGTGGGCGAGCAGTACTTC.

With regard to this clone: In the same sample, other DNA sequences code for this CDR3. Written as DNA, the CDR3 is TGTGCCAGCAGCTTAGTGACAGGGGGAACTGAAGCTTTCTTT. Translated: CASSLVTGGTEAFF. The chain joins TRBV7-2 to TRBJ1-1; TRBD1 aligns across 9 bases. The CDR3 has 14 residues. Trimming at V came to 1 base and at J to 5 bases, leaving 2 bases not matched to a gene. Per the germline V gene, CDR1 is SGHTA and CDR2 is FQGNSA.

The V call is TRBV2, the J call TRBJ2-5; 12 bases agree with TRBD2. This CDR3 has 15 residues. Germline CDR1 SNHLY, CDR2 FYNNEI. With 6 bases clipped from V and 5 bases from J, the junction kept 7 bases outside the gene matches. As DNA, the CDR3 is TGTGCCAGCAGCCCGACTAGCGGGAGTGTGGAGACCCAGTACTTC. Translation: CASSPTSGSVETQYF.

To note about this clone: One end of the junction is discordant with germline, which a read error may explain. The gene calls are TRBV7-9 and TRBJ1-2; D gene ambiguous. CDR1 and CDR2 from the germline V gene are SEHNR and FQNEAQ (reference sequence). CDR3 length: 13 amino acids. The CDR3 DNA follows: TGTGCCAGCACCCGGGAGAGTAACTGTGGCTACACCTTC. Translating gives CASTRESNCGYTF.

The CDR3 region is CASSSPPDGQETQYF. The CDR3 DNA follows: TGTGCCAGCAGCTCCCCCCCCGACGGGCAAGAGACCCAGTACTTC. V is TRBV11-2 and J is TRBJ2-5; no definite D call. The length of the CDR3 is 15 residues. Trimming stripped 4 bases from V and 2 bases from J, with 14 bases between. CDR1 and CDR2 (germline): SGHAT, FQNNGV.

In the case of this clone: Its ends do not fully match the called genes, so a read error is possible. V and J are TRBV6-5 and TRBJ1-2, with D tentatively TRBD1 (5 bases). Germline V gene data show CDR1 as MNHEY and CDR2 as SVGAGI. This CDR3 has 13 residues. In nucleotides, the CDR3 is TGTGCCAACAGTTACTCGAGGGGTCAAGGCTACACCTTC. Translated, it gives CANSYSRGQGYTF.

The chain combines TRBV4-2 with TRBJ1-4, with 7 bases aligning to TRBD1. The V and J ends lost 4 bases and 5 bases, in that order; junction bases with no gene match: 7. Germline CDR1 reads LGHNA; CDR2 reads YNFKEQ. This CDR3 has 15 amino acids. The CDR3 region is CASSLGQNANEKLFF. Here the CDR3 DNA reads TGTGCCAGCAGCCTGGGACAGAACGCAAATGAAAAACTGTTTTTT.

V gene TRBV9 combines with J gene TRBJ2-1, with D perhaps TRBD1 (6 bases). CDR1 is SGDLS and CDR2 is YYNGEE in the germline V gene. V lost 3 bases to trimming and J lost 8 bases, with 30 bases between them. The CDR3 contains 19 residues. CDR3 nucleotide sequence: TGTGCCAGCAGCGCCCCTACCGGACAGCCGGACAACGATTATTATGAGCAGTTCTTC. Translation: CASSAPTGQPDNDYYEQFF.

In its sample, this clone was seen a few times. J is TRBJ1-2 and V is TRBV5-4; unclear D gene. Germline V gene sequence: CDR1 SGHNT, CDR2 YYREEE (reference sequence). The CDR3 length is 12 residues. V was clipped by 5 bases and J by 7 bases, with 12 bases between them. CDR3: CASSLGPAGYTF. DNA of the CDR3: TGTGCCAGCAGTCTGGGCCCTGCTGGCTACACCTTC.

This chain connects TRBV29-1 to TRBJ1-2; weak D call: TRBD1 (5 bases). Trimming took off 3 bases at V and 1 base at J, with 9 bases between the two ends. CDR3 length equals 13 residues. Germline V CDR1 and CDR2: SQVTM, ANQGSEA. The CDR3 nucleotides read TGCAGCGTTGATAAGGGACTTAACTATGGCTACACCTTC. Its translation is CSVDKGLNYGYTF. Together with reference TRBV29-1 and TRBJ1-2, the CDR3 gives the full variable domain: SAVISQKPSRDICQRGTSLTIQCQVDSQVTMMFWYRQQPGQSLTLIATANQGSEATYESGFVIDKFPISRPNLTFSTLTVSNMSPEDSSIYLCSVDKGLNYGYTFGSGTRLTVV.

The table lists this clone with a few counts. The V and J genes are TRBV27 and TRBJ1-5, with D perhaps TRBD1 (5 bases). This CDR3 has 13 residues. V dropped 10 bases and J dropped 3 bases, with 13 bases sitting between them. Germline V gives CDR1 MNHEY, CDR2 SMNVEV (reference sequence). The CDR3 region is CATAPGHNQPQHF. DNA for the CDR3: TGTGCCACGGCTCCGGGGCACAATCAGCCCCAGCATTTT.

This clone was counted only a few times. V gene TRBV7-9 combines with J gene TRBJ1-2; D ambiguous. The CDR3 spans 13 residues. Germline CDR1 and CDR2: SEHNR and FQNEAQ (reference sequence). V was clipped by 4 bases and J by 8 bases, with 14 bases between them. The CDR3 region has the DNA TGTGCCAGCAGCTCCGAAATGGTCGTAGGCTACACCTTC. Translating gives CASSSEMVVGYTF.

This clone was seen a handful of times. The chain couples TRBV19 to TRBJ2-5; D uncertain. Germline V gene lookup returns CDR1 LNHDA and CDR2 SQIVND (reference sequence). Trimming stripped 0 bases from V and 1 base from J, with 3 bases between. The CDR3 totals 13 residues. The CDR3 nucleotides read TGTGCCAGTAGTATAGATACCCAAGAGACCCAGTACTTC. Translating it yields CASSIDTQETQYF.

The rearrangement joins TRBV10-1 to TRBJ1-1; possible D gene TRBD1, 5 bases. Germline lookup yields CDR1 WNHNN and CDR2 SYGVQD (reference sequence). The CDR3 loop spans 11 amino acids. Between the trimmed V and J ends, which lost 4 bases and 12 bases, there was a span of 12 bases. CDR3 nucleotides: TGCGCCAGCAGTGGGGGGGAAGGAACTTTCTTT. Translation: CASSGGEGTFF.

This clone ranks as large. The CDR3 reads CASSLDGRGNQETQYF. In DNA form, the CDR3 reads TGCGCCAGCAGCTTGGACGGCAGGGGAAATCAAGAGACCCAGTACTTC. The chain recombines TRBV5-1 with TRBJ2-5, with TRBD1 as a possible D gene (6 bases). Germline V gene data show CDR1 as SGHRS and CDR2 as YFSETQ. The V end lost 0 bases, the J end lost 2 bases, and 14 bases lay between the germline ends. CDR3 length: 16 residues.

This clone came up a few times. At one end the junction does not follow the germline gene, possibly because of a read error. Within the sample, other DNA sequences also encode this same CDR3. This chain links TRBV19 with TRBJ1-1; perhaps TRBD1 as D (6 bases). The CDR3 has 15 residues. From germline, CDR1 is LNHDA and CDR2 SQIVND (reference sequence). CDR3 amino acids: CASSLDRRLNTEAFF. The CDR3 DNA is TGTGCCAGTAGTCTAGACAGGCGACTAAACACTGAAGCTTTCTTT.

The CDR3: CASGRQGGEKLFF. CDR3 sequence (DNA): TGCGCCAGCGGGAGACAGGGAGGCGAAAAACTGTTTTTT. V usage is TRBV10-2 and J usage is TRBJ1-4; 7 bases are shared with TRBD1. Losses at the gene ends were 8 bases for V and 8 bases for J; bases not matched to a gene: 8. Germline CDR1 WSHSY, CDR2 SAAADI. The CDR3 spans 13 residues.

The chain links TRBV9 to TRBJ2-5, with 10 bases matching TRBD2. CDR3 length equals 15 residues. Per the germline V gene, CDR1 is SGDLS and CDR2 is YYNGEE. V shed 5 bases, J shed 2 bases, and the junction held 6 bases outside the gene matches. The CDR3 nucleotides read TGTGCCAGCAGTCTTGGACTAGCGGTACAAGAGACCCAGTACTTC. It encodes CASSLGLAVQETQYF.

To note about this clone: One end of the junction varies from germline; a read error may be responsible. The chain employs TRBV7-9 and TRBJ1-1; 9 bases match TRBD1. Germline CDR1 is SEHNR and CDR2 is FQNEAQ (reference sequence). This CDR3 contains 12 residues. CDR3 in amino acids: CASSLGRDREGF. CDR3 bases: TGTGCCAGCAGCTTAGGTCGGGACAGGGAGGGCTTT.